A selection of T cell receptor beta chains follows, all from one sample in a study of OX40 agonist ivuxolimab in advanced cancers. Method: immunoSEQ multiplex PCR; TCRdb's copy keeps in-frame clones and lacks some. The table lists 30,000 to 40,000 clones, roughly four fifths of them singletons. This specimen was CD4+ or CD8+ T cells sorted from blood, taken in a trial of the OX40 agonist ivuxolimab. The receptors here all came from an adult with an advanced solid tumor such as melanoma, head and neck, liver or kidney cancer. CDR3s include the opening cysteine and the closing phenylalanine or tryptophan. A D gene is named only where the DNA matches it firmly. Part of the rows lack a size; the others show once, few, many or a class for expanded clones.

d_call	cdr3_length	j_call	v_call	clone_size	cdr3_nt	cdr3_aa
-	16	TRBJ2-6	TRBV6-5	-	TGTGCCAGCAGTTACTCTGCAGGGACTGGGGCCAACGTCCTGACTTTC	CASSYSAGTGANVLTF
TRBD1	15	TRBJ2-7	TRBV27	-	TGTGCCAGCAGTTGGACAGGTGATAACAGCTACGAGCAGTACTTC	CASSWTGDNSYEQYF
-	15	TRBJ2-7	TRBV27	-	TGTGCCAGCAGTTTATCTAGCGGAAGCTCCTACGAGCAGTACTTC	CASSLSSGSSYEQYF
TRBD1	20	TRBJ2-2	TRBV18	few	TGTGCCAGCTCACCGTACGTGGGTTTGACAGGGGGCGAGAACACCGGGGAGCTGTTTTTT	CASSPYVGLTGGENTGELFF
-	16	TRBJ2-2	TRBV6-5	-	TGTGCCAGCAGTTACTCGATTGACGGAGGGCCCGGGGAGCTGTTTTTT	CASSYSIDGGPGELFF
-	13	TRBJ1-1	TRBV2	once	TGTGCCAGCAGTGGCAGGGATGACACTGAAGCTTTCTTT	CASSGRDDTEAFF
TRBD2	17	TRBJ2-1	TRBV28	-	TGTGCCAGCAGTTTCCCCAGCGGGAGGTTTGCCTACAATGAGCAGTTCTTC	CASSFPSGRFAYNEQFF
TRBD2	16	TRBJ2-1	TRBV4-3	few	TGCGCCAGCAGCCCCGGACTAGCGGAAATTAGTAATGAGCAGTTCTTC	CASSPGLAEISNEQFF
-	14	TRBJ2-7	TRBV19	-	TGTGCCAGTAGTATGACGGGAGAATTCTACGAGCAGTACTTC	CASSMTGEFYEQYF
-	16	TRBJ2-4	TRBV4-1	-	TGCGCCAGCAGCCAAGATCAGATGAGTACCAAAAACATTCAGTACTTC	CASSQDQMSTKNIQYF
-	15	TRBJ1-2	TRBV7-9	-	TGTGCCAGCAGCCCCCGGACAGACAGGAACTATGGCTACACCTTC	CASSPRTDRNYGYTF
TRBD1	14	TRBJ2-1	TRBV4-1	-	TGCGCCAGCAGCCAGGAGACAGGGAGCAATGAGCAGTTCTTC	CASSQETGSNEQFF
TRBD2	16	TRBJ2-3	TRBV5-1	-	TGCGCCAGCAGCTCCGGGACTAGCGGGACCCGTGATACGCAGTATTTT	CASSSGTSGTRDTQYF
TRBD1	13	TRBJ2-7	TRBV19	-	TGTGCCAGTACGCCAGGGGGCACCTACGAGCAGTACTTC	CASTPGGTYEQYF
-	15	TRBJ2-4	TRBV27	-	TGTGCCAGCAGCGAGTTAAAGAACGCCAAAAACATTCAGTACTTC	CASSELKNAKNIQYF
-	12	TRBJ2-1	TRBV7-9	-	TGTGCCAGCAGACGGGTCTACAATGAGCAGTTCTTC	CASRRVYNEQFF
-	15	TRBJ2-1	TRBV7-3	-	TGTGCCAGCAGCTTACATCTGAGCTCCTACAATGAGCAGTTCTTC	CASSLHLSSYNEQFF
-	15	TRBJ1-2	TRBV28	-	TGTGCCAGCACAGCCAGGGTCCTGCCTAACTATGGCTACACCTTC	CASTARVLPNYGYTF
-	15	TRBJ1-6	TRBV19	-	TGTGCCAGTAGTAGAACAGCACTCATGGATTCACCCCTCCACTTT	CASSRTALMDSPLHF
TRBD1	14	TRBJ2-1	TRBV14	-	TGTGCCAGCAGCCAAACAGGGGCCTACAATGAGCAGTTCTTC	CASSQTGAYNEQFF
-	15	TRBJ1-2	TRBV6-4	few	TGTGCCAGCAGTTTAGAGGGGAATTCTAACTATGGCTACACCTTC	CASSLEGNSNYGYTF
TRBD2	16	TRBJ2-1	TRBV4-3	-	TGCGCCAGCAGCCCCGGACTAGCGGGGGGGCTCGATGAGCAGTTCTTC	CASSPGLAGGLDEQFF
TRBD1	16	TRBJ1-5	TRBV7-9	-	TGTGCCAGCAGCGATGACAGGGTATCTAGCAATCAGCCCCAGCATTTT	CASSDDRVSSNQPQHF
-	12	TRBJ1-2	TRBV29-1	-	TGCAGCGCGGCGGGGGGCGAATATGGCTACACCTTC	CSAAGGEYGYTF